This T cell receptor (beta chain) is drawn from a study of blood T cell repertoires in COVID-19. From germline, CDR1 is LNHNV and CDR2 YYDKDF (reference sequence). The junction had 7 bases not matched to a gene; V was cut back by 8 bases and J by 4 bases. The CDR3 runs to 15 residues. Someone with COVID-19 had been met by exposed participants within 2 weeks before study entry. Per the authors' pipeline: Cell counts per sample came from amplifying reference gene primers. Sequencing was performed with immunoSEQ multiplex PCR; in TCRdb, only in-frame clones are kept and a portion is missing. V and J calls and clone size come straight from that table; D and trimming were deduced from the DNA. The sample has approximately 400,000 clones, roughly 90% seen once.

The sequence was collected from a woman aged 40 to 55 who had been exposed to COVID-19. The V call is TRBV15, the J call TRBJ2-2; 10 bases match TRBD1. Sequenced input: PBMCs or T cells enriched from blood (not recorded which). CDR3 coding DNA: TGTGCCACCTCCGGGGACAGGGGATTCACCGGGGAGCTGTTTTTT. It is translated as CATSGDRGFTGELFF.